The rows below give T cell receptor beta chains drawn from one sample of a study of CD8 T cells in ankylosing spondylitis. TCRdb re-derived calls from the 5' RACE reads in MiXCR, one entry per CDR3 protein. The sample has a few hundred thousand distinct CDR3 sequences; 7% to 9% are singletons. Sample: blood, either unsorted or a sorted T cell fraction (not recorded which). The receptors stem from a male donor with ankylosing spondylitis. Both conserved end residues are part of each CDR3. A D gene is named only where the DNA matches it firmly. For some rows the clone size is stated as once, few or many, or as a class when expanded; others skip it.

>few|TRBV29-1|TRBJ2-5|TRBD2
CSVLAGAGETQYF
TGCAGCGTTCTAGCGGGAGCCGGGGAGACCCAGTACTTC
>few|TRBV7-2|TRBJ1-4|.
CASSVGQTDNEKLFF
TGTGCCAGCAGCGTAGGACAGACCGATAATGAAAAACTGTTTTTT
>.|TRBV7-2|TRBJ2-5|.
CASSLALVRGGDQETQYF
TGTGCCAGCAGCTTAGCGCTTGTCCGGGGTGGGGATCAAGAGACCCAGTACTTC
>many|TRBV20-1|TRBJ2-2|TRBD2
CSATLQSGTSGNTGELFF
TGCAGTGCTACCTTACAATCCGGGACTAGCGGGAACACCGGGGAGCTGTTTTTT
>many|TRBV5-5|TRBJ1-6|TRBD1
CASSLRGLLNSPLHF
TGTGCCAGCAGCTTGAGGGGGCTCTTAAATTCACCCCTCCACTTT
>.|TRBV12-3/TRBV12-4|TRBJ2-7|.
CASSFTDEQYF
TGTGCCAGCAGTTTCACGGACGAGCAGTACTTC
>few|TRBV6-4|TRBJ1-1|.
CASSASTYTEAFF
TGTGCCAGCAGCGCGTCGACGTACACTGAAGCTTTCTTT
>many|TRBV6-1|TRBJ1-6|.
CASEDRTALYSYNSPLHF
TGTGCCAGCGAGGACCGGACGGCGCTCTACTCCTATAATTCACCCCTCCACTTT
>few|TRBV4-1|TRBJ2-1|TRBD2
CASRVGLGLVEQFF
TGCGCCAGCAGGGTAGGACTAGGTCTTGTTGAGCAGTTCTTC
>few|TRBV2|TRBJ1-3|.
CASSEAGLGAGNTIYF
TGTGCCAGCAGTGAGGCAGGGCTGGGAGCTGGAAACACCATATATTTT
>.|TRBV18|TRBJ2-2|TRBD1
CASSLRQGSTPTGELFF
TGTGCCAGCTCGCTGCGACAGGGTTCAACGCCCACCGGGGAGCTGTTTTTT
>many|TRBV5-1|TRBJ2-7|.
CASSWQGRSYEQYF
TGCGCCAGCAGCTGGCAGGGGCGGTCCTACGAGCAGTACTTC
>few|TRBV5-1|TRBJ2-6|TRBD1
CASSPWGTGGSGANVLTF
TGCGCCAGCAGCCCGTGGGGGACAGGGGGCTCTGGGGCCAACGTCCTGACTTTC
>many|TRBV12-3/TRBV12-4|TRBJ2-1|.
CASSPGVDYQGEQFF
TGTGCCAGCAGTCCGGGAGTAGATTATCAGGGTGAGCAGTTCTTC
>many|TRBV29-1|TRBJ2-1|.
CSVTTPTVNNEQFF
TGCAGCGTTACAACCCCGACAGTCAACAATGAGCAGTTCTTC
>.|TRBV4-1|TRBJ2-7|.
CASSQGPLGSYEQYF
TGCGCCAGCAGCCAAGGCCCCCTAGGTAGTTACGAGCAGTACTTC
>many|TRBV7-9|TRBJ2-3|.
CASRRRRTDTQYF
TGTGCCAGCAGGCGCCGTCGCACAGATACGCAGTATTTT
>many|TRBV5-1|TRBJ1-2|.
CASRGTNYGYTF
TGCGCCAGCAGGGGTACTAACTATGGCTACACCTTC
>few|TRBV24-1|TRBJ2-3|.
CATSGISTDTQYF
TGTGCCACCAGCGGGATAAGCACAGATACGCAGTATTTT
>few|TRBV27|TRBJ2-1|TRBD1
CASSPRQGESSYNEQFF
TGTGCCAGCAGTCCACGACAGGGTGAGTCCTCCTACAATGAGCAGTTCTTC
>many|TRBV20-1|TRBJ2-5|.
CSGGGSQETQYF
TGCAGTGGGGGGGGCAGTCAAGAGACCCAGTACTTC
>.|TRBV5-1|TRBJ2-2|TRBD2
CASSLVVAGAGGELFF
TGCGCCAGCAGCTTGGTGGTAGCGGGAGCAGGCGGGGAGCTGTTTTTT
>.|TRBV7-6|TRBJ1-4|.
CASALNRNEKLFF
TGTGCCAGCGCCTTAAACCGTAATGAAAAACTGTTTTTT
>.|TRBV28|TRBJ1-5|TRBD1
CASSRGDGTGPYQPQHF
TGTGCCAGCAGTCGCGGGGATGGGACAGGACCCTATCAGCCCCAGCATTTT